This T cell receptor beta chain was sequenced during a study of CD8 T cells in ankylosing spondylitis. Points from the study as a whole: Within ankylosing spondylitis blood, a TCR beta motif made up of several highly homologous variants appeared to be characteristic.

Trimming removed 1 base from V and 1 base from J, with 4 bases in between. The CDR3 totals 13 residues. CDR1 is ENHRY and CDR2 is SYGVKD in the germline V gene. MiXCR, run by TCRdb on the 5' RACE reads, gives a single entry per CDR3 protein. The sample lists over 600,000 distinct CDR3 sequences; 15% to 20% were seen once. A word on this clonotype: Its antigen remains unidentified.

This clonotype originated in a male donor with ankylosing spondylitis. The sample was blood, either unsorted or a sorted T cell fraction (not recorded which). The rearrangement uses TRBV10-3 and TRBJ1-1; no clear D gene. The CDR3 region is CAISEFRNTEAFF. CDR3 sequence (DNA): TGTGCCATCAGTGAGTTCAGGAACACTGAAGCTTTCTTT.